One sample yielded the 2 T cell receptor beta chains listed below, sequenced in a study of cytomegalovirus exposure and HLA in healthy donors. The PCR used 60 Vbeta and 13 Jbeta primers. Clones were read by immunoSEQ multiplex PCR, and TCRdb kept only the in-frame ones, dropping some. The sample contains about 160,000 clones, about 85% of which appear only once. Sequenced material: PBMCs. All receptors come from a young man in good health and CMV-seropositive.

The genes are TRBV10-3 and TRBJ1-5; 7 bases align to TRBD1. Germline V gives CDR1 ENHRY, CDR2 SYGVKD. V was pared by 6 bases and J by 1 base, with 3 bases of the junction left unmatched. CDR3 length equals 14 residues. Here the CDR3 reads CAISGGQSNQPQHF. The CDR3 DNA sequence: TGTGCCATCAGCGGGGGACAGAGCAATCAGCCCCAGCATTTT.

J is TRBJ2-1 and V is TRBV5-1, with 8 bases that match TRBD2. V was pared by 0 bases and J by 2 bases, with 1 base of the junction left unmatched. The CDR3 is made up of 15 amino acids. Germline lookup yields CDR1 SGHRS and CDR2 YFSETQ. The CDR3 DNA reads as TGCGCCAGCAGCTTGGCCGGGGGGGCCTACAATGAGCAGTTCTTC. This sequence encodes CASSLAGGAYNEQFF.